One and the same sample provided the 2 T cell receptor beta chains below, sequenced in a study of blood T cell repertoires in COVID-19. The method was immunoSEQ multiplex PCR; TCRdb's version includes in-frame clones alone and lacks a portion of them. The table shows over 150,000 clones, with 80% to 90% occurring only once. The sequenced sample was peripheral blood. The origin of the receptors is an older woman who had recovered from COVID-19.

This chain joins TRBV28 and TRBJ1-4, with 8 nucleotides matching TRBD1. CDR1 is MDHEN, CDR2 SYDVKM, per germline. The CDR3 is 15 residues long. J gave up 7 bases and V 7 bases, and 11 bases lay outside the gene matches. The chain's CDR3 is CASTSAGTGSEKLFF. In DNA, the CDR3 is TGTGCCAGCACCTCGGCCGGGACAGGCTCTGAAAAACTGTTTTTT.

The genes are TRBV3-1 (or the pseudogene TRBV3-2) and TRBJ2-7; D might be TRBD2 (6 bases). CDR1 is LGHDT and CDR2 is YNNKEL in the germline V gene (reference sequence). The germline V and J ends were trimmed by 1 base and 4 bases, with 8 bases remaining between them. CDR3 length: 13 amino acids. CDR3 residues: CASSQVGGYEQYF. CDR3 nucleotide sequence: TGTGCCAGCAGCCAAGTCGGGGGATACGAGCAGTACTTC.